Each of the 8 T cell receptor beta chains below was sequenced from the same sample in a study of blood T cell repertoires in COVID-19. Clones were read by immunoSEQ multiplex PCR, and TCRdb kept only the in-frame ones, dropping some. The sample consists of some 100,000 clones, around 87% of them appearing once. Sequencing was carried out using peripheral blood. These receptors came from a woman between 25 and 40 years old with acute or convalescent COVID-19.

The gene calls are TRBV4-1 and TRBJ2-3; no reliable D call. There are 12 residues in the CDR3. Germline values: CDR1 MGHRA, CDR2 YSYEKL. Trimming pared 5 bases from V and 4 bases from J, leaving 7 bases between. In DNA, the CDR3 is TGCGCCAGCAGCTATTATGCAGATACGCAGTATTTT. The encoded protein is CASSYYADTQYF.

The rearrangement links TRBV28 to TRBJ2-7, with 9 bases fitting TRBD2. The V segment lost 3 bases and the J segment 3 bases; nucleotides outside the gene matches: 9. The CDR3 length is 16 residues. Germline loops: CDR1 MDHEN, CDR2 SYDVKM. The CDR3 DNA is TGTGCCAGCAGTTTCTGGGGCGGGGGGGCCCTCTACGAGCAGTACTTC. This sequence encodes CASSFWGGGALYEQYF.

The chain combines TRBV28 with TRBJ2-7, with 7 bases identical to TRBD1. Germline CDR1 is MDHEN and CDR2 is SYDVKM. V was clipped by 3 bases and J by 4 bases; unmatched bases: 9. The CDR3 runs 15 residues. CDR3 in amino acids: CASSFSTGTVYEQYF. The CDR3 DNA reads TGTGCCAGCAGTTTCTCCACCGGGACAGTTTACGAGCAGTACTTC. The complete variable domain, with remaining parts taken from reference TRBV28 and TRBJ2-7, reads DVKVTQSSRYLVKRTGEKVFLECVQDMDHENMFWYRQDPGLGLRLIYFSYDVKMKEKGDIPEGYSVSREKKERFSLILESASTNQTSMYLCASSFSTGTVYEQYFGPGTRLTVT.

The rearrangement links TRBV29-1 to TRBJ1-1; 7 bases are a match to TRBD1. This CDR3 is 14 amino acids long. Unmatched junction bases numbered 8, after V lost 7 bases and J lost 0 bases. In germline, CDR1 is SQVTM, CDR2 ANQGSEA. This CDR3 is CSGRLQGMNTEAFF. The CDR3 DNA sequence: TGCAGCGGAAGACTACAGGGGATGAACACTGAAGCTTTCTTT.

The chain recombines TRBV6-2 or TRBV6-3 with TRBJ2-5; 11 nucleotides agree with TRBD1. V was clipped by 6 bases and J by 5 bases; unmatched bases: 8. The germline V gene encodes CDR1 MNHEY and CDR2 SVGEGT. The CDR3 spans 15 residues. The CDR3 DNA follows: TGTGCCAGCAGCCCTCGGACAGGGGGCTTGGAGACCCAGTACTTC. Amino acids: CASSPRTGGLETQYF.

V is TRBV14 and J is TRBJ2-1, with 13 bases identical to TRBD2. This CDR3 is 15 amino acids long. Trimming took 1 base from V and 8 from J; bases not matched to a gene: 2. Germline CDR1 and CDR2: SGHDN and FVKESK. Here the CDR3 reads CASSQAGLAGYEQFF. CDR3 sequence (DNA): TGTGCCAGCAGCCAAGCGGGACTAGCGGGGTATGAGCAGTTCTTC.

The genes are TRBV6-6 and TRBJ2-2, with D tentatively TRBD1 (6 bases). The V end lost 7 bases, the J end lost 5 bases, and 14 bases lay between the germline ends. The CDR3 runs to 14 residues. Germline lookup yields CDR1 MNHNY and CDR2 SVGAGI (reference sequence). The CDR3, as DNA: TGTGCCAGCATCCGGACAGTGATGACCGGGGAGCTGTTTTTT. As protein: CASIRTVMTGELFF.

V is TRBV27 and J is TRBJ2-6; the match to TRBD2 covers 8 bases. The length of the CDR3 is 18 residues. Trimming removed 6 bases from V and 4 bases from J; junction bases left unmatched: 14. CDR1 MNHEY and CDR2 SMNVEV come from the germline V gene (reference sequence). The CDR3 spells CASRHIPGLETGANVLTF. In DNA form, the CDR3 reads TGTGCCAGCAGGCACATCCCGGGACTAGAGACGGGGGCCAACGTCCTGACTTTC.